The present T cell receptor (beta chain) was sequenced within a study of siplizumab effects on memory and regulatory T cells. Whole-study results and caveats: For mappable alloreactive CD4+ clones, the mean Treg-derived fraction was 68.8% with siplizumab and about 26% in controls.

Trimming stripped 2 bases from V and 4 bases from J, with 9 bases between. The germline CDR1 and CDR2 sequences are MNHNY and SVGAGI (reference sequence). The CDR3 sequence is 13 residues long. As regards this clone: Its antigen is not identified.

Sequencing used immunoSEQ multiplex PCR; TCRdb keeps in-frame clones, though not all of them. The sample holds roughly 97,000 clones, more than 85% seen once. V gene TRBV6-6 combines with J gene TRBJ2-7; D may match TRBD1 or TRBD2 (5 bases each). The TCR comes from a human donor in good health. The sequencing sample was made of Tregs sorted from blood. In nucleotides, the CDR3 is TGTGCCAGCAGTTACGAGGGGCGATACGAGCAGTACTTC. This translates into CASSYEGRYEQYF.